The 30 T cell receptor beta chains below all came from one sample that was sequenced in a study of T-cell reconstitution after alpha-beta-depleted transplantation in children. Preparing the TCRbeta library involved the use of unique molecular identifiers. From the PCR reads, TCRdb called clonotypes with MiXCR, one entry per CDR3 protein. Of some 310,000 distinct CDR3 sequences listed, around 25% are singletons. Source: PBMCs, mostly from graft donor cells, taken 180 days after TCRalphabeta/CD19-depleted stem cell transplant. All receptors come from a male patient younger than 18 who had a stem cell transplant for acute lymphoblastic leukemia, so the T cells may come from the graft donor.

The chain uses TRBV27 and TRBJ2-6, with unresolved D. The CDR3 sequence is 15 residues long. The germline CDR1 and CDR2 sequences are MNHEY and SMNVEV (reference sequence). Trimming pared 5 bases from V and 0 bases from J, leaving 8 bases between. This chain's CDR3 is CASSTHYSGANVLTF. CDR3 nucleotides: TGTGCCAGCAGTACCCACTACTCTGGGGCCAACGTCCTGACTTTC.

V gene TRBV14 combines with J gene TRBJ2-1, with D uncertain. V lost 1 base and J lost 7, with 8 bases in between. CDR3 length: 13 amino acids. Germline lookup yields CDR1 SGHDN and CDR2 FVKESK. The chain's CDR3 is CASSQGGRNEQFF. The CDR3 DNA follows: TGTGCCAGCAGCCAAGGGGGAAGGAATGAGCAGTTCTTC.

This clonotype was detected ten times or more. J is TRBJ2-2 and V is TRBV12-3 or TRBV12-4, with 7 bases lining up with TRBD2. CDR3 length: 14 residues. V was pared by 5 bases and J by 4 bases, with 4 bases of the junction left unmatched. CDR3 DNA: TGTGCCAGCAGTCTCAAGCGGGGCACCGGGGAGCTGTTTTTT. Its protein product is CASSLKRGTGELFF.

The J gene is TRBJ2-5, the V gene TRBV4-1, with 13 bases aligning to TRBD2. This CDR3 comprises 18 residues. Unmatched junction bases numbered 13, after V lost 4 bases and J lost 5 bases. Germline CDR1 reads MGHRA; CDR2 reads YSYEKL. The CDR3 protein is CASSPGGGLAGEGETQYF. CDR3 DNA sequence: TGCGCCAGCAGCCCGGGGGGTGGACTAGCGGGAGAAGGGGAGACCCAGTACTTC.

This clonotype was counted between two and nine times. This sequence joins TRBV9 and TRBJ1-2, with D unclear. Germline CDR1 and CDR2: SGDLS and YYNGEE. The CDR3 is 13 amino acids. Trimming left V 3 bases short and J 8 bases short, with 14 bases between. In DNA, the CDR3 is TGTGCCAGCAGCGGCGCTCTACAGCGAGGCTACACCTTC. It is translated as CASSGALQRGYTF.

V gene TRBV27 combines with J gene TRBJ1-3; no clear D gene. Germline V CDR1 and CDR2: MNHEY, SMNVEV (reference sequence). The CDR3 spans 15 residues. The germline V and J ends were trimmed by 3 bases and 2 bases, with 11 bases remaining between them. The CDR3 is CASSLRLGTGNTIYF. The CDR3 DNA reads as TGTGCCAGCAGTTTGAGGTTGGGTACTGGAAACACCATATATTTT.

V is TRBV28 and J is TRBJ1-1; D might be TRBD1 (5 bases). Trimming stripped 7 bases from V and 3 bases from J, with 15 bases between. Germline V gene sequence: CDR1 MDHEN, CDR2 SYDVKM. This CDR3 region has 14 residues. The CDR3 sequence: CASTHGAGDTEAFF. DNA for the CDR3: TGTGCCAGCACCCACGGGGCTGGGGACACTGAAGCTTTCTTT. Filled out from reference TRBV28 and TRBJ1-1, the complete variable domain reads DVKVTQSSRYLVKRTGEKVFLECVQDMDHENMFWYRQDPGLGLRLIYFSYDVKMKEKGDIPEGYSVSREKKERFSLILESASTNQTSMYLCASTHGAGDTEAFFGQGTRLTVV.

This clonotype occurred a few times. This chain uses TRBV20-1 with TRBJ1-2; no clear D gene. Germline V gene data show CDR1 as DFQATT and CDR2 as SNEGSKA (reference sequence). This CDR3 spans 13 amino acids. Trimming took 7 bases from V and 0 from J, leaving 12 bases between them. CDR3 DNA sequence: TGCAGTGGTGAGGACCGAGCTAACTATGGCTACACCTTC. Translating it yields CSGEDRANYGYTF.

There are a few counts of this clonotype. This chain links TRBV5-8 with TRBJ2-1; 12 nucleotides agree with TRBD2. V shed 2 bases, J shed 9 bases, and the junction held 9 bases outside the gene matches. This CDR3 spans 16 amino acids. CDR1 is SGHTS and CDR2 is YDEGEE in the germline V gene. In DNA form, the CDR3 reads TGTGCCAGCAGCTTCGGACTAGCGGGAAATATTGGTGAGCAGTTCTTC. Translation gives CASSFGLAGNIGEQFF.

Only a few counts were recorded for this clonotype. The chain carries TRBV20-1 and TRBJ2-1; tentatively, D is TRBD1 or TRBD2 (5 bases each). Trimming stripped 5 bases from V and 7 bases from J, with 24 bases between. This CDR3 is built from 16 residues. The germline V gene has CDR1 DFQATT and CDR2 SNEGSKA (reference sequence). CDR3 sequence (DNA): TGCAGTGCTCCCGGGATAGCGTCGTTTCCAGGGAATGAGCAGTTCTTC. It codes for CSAPGIASFPGNEQFF.

This clonotype was picked up a small number of times. The J gene is TRBJ2-7, the V gene TRBV12-3 or TRBV12-4, with 10 bases matching TRBD2. This CDR3 spans 15 amino acids. The V and J ends lost 6 bases and 4 bases, in that order; junction bases with no gene match: 9. The CDR3 DNA reads as TGTGCCAGCAGCATAACAGCGGGAGGGGGGTACGAGCAGTACTTC. Translation gives CASSITAGGGYEQYF.

By share of the sample, this clonotype is medium-sized. J is TRBJ2-1 and V is TRBV11-2; 13 positions agree with TRBD2. The germline CDR1 and CDR2 sequences are SGHAT and FQNNGV. V lost 5 bases, J lost 3 bases, and 4 bases stayed unmatched. This CDR3 is 16 amino acids long. CDR3 residues: CASSLLAGGLYNEQFF. CDR3 sequence (DNA): TGTGCCAGCAGCCTACTAGCGGGAGGGCTCTACAATGAGCAGTTCTTC.

Here the CDR3 reads CASSLGNLYGEETQYF. The CDR3 DNA follows: TGTGCCAGCAGCTTAGGTAATCTCTACGGGGAAGAGACCCAGTACTTC. J is TRBJ2-5 and V is TRBV11-2; D may be TRBD2 (5 bases). The CDR3 has 16 amino acids. Trimming removed 1 base at V and 3 bases at J, with 15 bases between. CDR1 is SGHAT, CDR2 FQNNGV, per germline.

This clonotype showed up just once. A much larger clone is a single base away; this may be a read error. This rearrangement joins TRBV5-1 to TRBJ2-3; a possible D gene is TRBD1 (6 bases). CDR3 length: 14 amino acids. The V gene's germline CDR1 is SGHRS and CDR2 YFSETQ. With 2 bases removed from V and 2 bases from J, the gap between germline ends came to 9 bases. CDR3 region: CASSFTGTTDTQYF. The CDR3 DNA is TGCGCCAGCAGCTTTACAGGGACCACAGATACGCAGTATTTT.

This clonotype has only a few counts. V is TRBV29-1 and J is TRBJ1-1; 12 positions agree with TRBD1. Trimming removed 6 bases from V and 1 base from J; junction bases left unmatched: 6. This CDR3 is built from 15 residues. The V gene's germline CDR1 is SQVTM and CDR2 ANQGSEA. CDR3 protein: CSVTWDRGRNTEAFF. The CDR3 nucleotides read TGCAGCGTGACCTGGGACAGGGGGCGGAACACTGAAGCTTTCTTT.

The CDR3 sequence is CASSTPTTNTGELFF. CDR3 nucleotide sequence: TGTGCCAGCAGCACCCCCACCACGAACACCGGGGAGCTGTTTTTT. The chain is built from TRBV9 and TRBJ2-2; no definite D call. V gave up 4 bases and J gave up 0 bases, with 10 bases separating them. The V gene's germline CDR1 is SGDLS and CDR2 YYNGEE. This CDR3 contains 15 residues.

This clonotype was observed a few times. The chain carries TRBV5-1 and TRBJ1-1, with D tentatively TRBD1 (6 bases). Germline loops: CDR1 SGHRS, CDR2 YFSETQ. CDR3 length: 16 amino acids. Trimming took 2 bases from V and 1 from J, leaving 15 bases between them. This CDR3 reads CASSLTGREGNTEAFF. DNA for the CDR3: TGCGCCAGCAGCTTAACAGGGAGGGAAGGGAACACTGAAGCTTTCTTT.

This clonotype has only a few counts. The V and J genes are TRBV28 and TRBJ2-3; the D gene is possibly TRBD2 (6 bases). With 2 bases removed from V and 5 bases from J, the gap between germline ends came to 11 bases. The CDR3 runs to 14 residues. Germline lookup yields CDR1 MDHEN and CDR2 SYDVKM. As DNA, the CDR3 is TGTGCCAGCAGTTTAATAGGAGCGGGAGATACGCAGTATTTT. It encodes CASSLIGAGDTQYF.

This clonotype has a handful of counts. J is TRBJ2-1 and V is TRBV7-8; TRBD2 agrees at 10 bases. CDR3 length: 17 residues. J gave up 0 bases and V 5 bases, and 7 bases lay outside the gene matches. CDR1 SGHVS and CDR2 FQNEAQ come from the germline V gene. CDR3 DNA sequence: TGTGCCAGCAGCACGAGAGCGGGAGGGCCCTCCTACAATGAGCAGTTCTTC. Amino acids: CASSTRAGGPSYNEQFF.

The chain carries TRBV5-1 and TRBJ2-2; possible D gene TRBD1, 5 bases. Germline assignment: CDR1 SGHRS and CDR2 YFSETQ. The CDR3 has 15 amino acids. Trimming pared 2 bases from V and 3 bases from J, leaving 11 bases between. The CDR3 DNA is TGCGCCAGCAGCTTTGCCCCAGGGTACACCGGGGAGCTGTTTTTT. Its translation is CASSFAPGYTGELFF.

There are a few counts of this clonotype. The rearrangement uses TRBV5-1 and TRBJ2-7, with 10 bases fitting TRBD1. Germline V gene sequence: CDR1 SGHRS, CDR2 YFSETQ. V gave up 5 bases and J gave up 7 bases; unmatched junction bases: 6. CDR3 size: 13 residues. The CDR3 DNA sequence: TGCGCCAGCAGGCGGGGGACAGGGGTTGAGCAGTACTTC. Residues: CASRRGTGVEQYF.

The rearrangement joins TRBV20-1 to TRBJ2-7, with TRBD2 matching over 8 bases. This CDR3 has 15 residues. CDR1 and CDR2 (germline): DFQATT, SNEGSKA (reference sequence). V trimming: 0 bases; J trimming: 4 bases; junction bases outside the gene matches: 8. Here the CDR3 reads CSARDGAGGLYEQYF. The CDR3 bases are TGCAGTGCTAGAGACGGTGCGGGAGGATTGTACGAGCAGTACTTC.

DNA for the CDR3: TGCAGTGCAGCTGCTTTGATGGACAATGAGCAGTTCTTC. Its translation: CSAAALMDNEQFF. This rearrangement joins TRBV20-1 to TRBJ2-1; no firm D call. Germline values: CDR1 DFQATT, CDR2 SNEGSKA (reference sequence). This CDR3 spans 13 amino acids. The germline V and J ends were trimmed by 6 bases and 5 bases, with 14 bases remaining between them.

V usage is TRBV27 and J usage is TRBJ1-2, with a tentative D call TRBD1 (5 bases). Germline V lookup: CDR1 MNHEY, CDR2 SMNVEV (reference sequence). The length of the CDR3 is 13 residues. V lost 5 bases to trimming and J lost 4 bases, with 11 bases between them. CDR3 DNA sequence: TGTGCCAGCAGTGGAAGGGGCATCTATGGCTACACCTTC. Translated: CASSGRGIYGYTF.

J is TRBJ2-1 and V is TRBV9; 9 nucleotides align to TRBD2. Germline CDR1 SGDLS, CDR2 YYNGEE. This CDR3 spans 13 amino acids. Losses at the gene ends were 2 bases for V and 8 bases for J; bases not matched to a gene: 2. The CDR3 loop reads CASSVGLAHEQFF. As DNA, the CDR3 is TGTGCCAGCAGCGTGGGACTAGCCCATGAGCAGTTCTTC.

V usage is TRBV7-8 and J usage is TRBJ1-6; D not certain. This CDR3 comprises 15 residues. The germline gives CDR1 SGHVS, CDR2 FQNEAQ. V was pared by 1 base and J by 5 bases, with 9 bases between. CDR3 DNA: TGTGCCAGCAGCTTAGATTGGAGAAATAATTCACCCCTCCACTTT. This codes for CASSLDWRNNSPLHF.

The gene calls are TRBV5-1 and TRBJ2-3; D is possibly TRBD2 (5 bases). Germline CDR1 SGHRS, CDR2 YFSETQ. The CDR3 runs 16 residues. Deletions cut 0 bases from V and 4 bases from J, with 15 bases between. CDR3 loop: CASSLAGLAGADTQYF. The CDR3 bases are TGCGCCAGCAGCTTGGCCGGCCTGGCGGGCGCAGATACGCAGTATTTT.

This clonotype came up a few times. The rearrangement links TRBV5-1 to TRBJ2-1; 16 bases agree with TRBD2. The CDR3 totals 21 residues. V lost 3 bases and J lost 1; bases outside the gene matches: 13. The germline V gene encodes CDR1 SGHRS and CDR2 YFSETQ. The CDR3 nucleotides are TGCGCCAGCAGCTCCATCCCGGGACTAGCGGGAGGGAGAGGGTCCTACAATGAGCAGTTCTTC. The encoded protein is CASSSIPGLAGGRGSYNEQFF.

The CDR3 region has the DNA TGTGCCAGTAATTATTACACCGGGGAGCTGTTTTTT. Translated: CASNYYTGELFF. The chain carries TRBV19 and TRBJ2-2, with D hard to call. The CDR3 is made up of 12 amino acids. V lost 7 bases to trimming and J lost 3 bases, with 6 bases between them. Germline V gene lookup returns CDR1 LNHDA and CDR2 SQIVND (reference sequence).

In its sample, this clonotype was seen a few times. The CDR3 DNA sequence: TGTGCCAGCAGCAGAGACGGAGATTCCTACGAGCAGTACTTC. It specifies CASSRDGDSYEQYF. The genes are TRBV7-3 and TRBJ2-7; D unresolved. The V gene lost 5 bases and the J gene lost 1 base, with 12 bases spanning the gap. The germline gives CDR1 SGHTA, CDR2 FQGTGA. This CDR3 has 14 residues.